Shown below are 29 T cell receptor beta chains from a single sample sequenced in a study of blood T cell repertoires in COVID-19. Profiled with immunoSEQ multiplex PCR; TCRdb holds only in-frame clones, not every one. The table shows about 190,000 clones, with 70% to 90% occurring only once. The specimen sequenced was peripheral blood. The receptors derive from a woman in her 70s with active or convalescent COVID-19.

The chain joins TRBV10-3 to TRBJ2-7; 12 positions agree with TRBD1. Germline-derived CDR1 and CDR2 are ENHRY and SYGVKD. Trimming took 2 bases from V and 4 from J; bases not matched to a gene: 6. The CDR3 has 16 amino acids. In nucleotides, the CDR3 is TGTGCCATCAGTGAGCCAGGGACAGGGGGCGGGTACGAGCAGTACTTC. Protein product: CAISEPGTGGGYEQYF.

The V gene is TRBV4-1, the J gene TRBJ1-3, with D possibly being TRBD1 (5 bases). CDR1 and CDR2 from the germline V gene are MGHRA and YSYEKL. Between the trimmed V and J ends, which lost 0 bases and 2 bases, there was a span of 11 bases. This CDR3 is built from 16 residues. CDR3 sequence: CASSQDRGTAGNTIYF. The CDR3 DNA sequence: TGCGCCAGCAGCCAAGATAGGGGCACCGCTGGAAACACCATATATTTT.

This chain joins TRBV7-2 and TRBJ1-1; the D gene is possibly TRBD1 (6 bases). Germline V gives CDR1 SGHTA, CDR2 FQGNSA. The CDR3 is made up of 16 amino acids. Trimming removed 1 base at V and 4 bases at J, with 16 bases between. The DNA of the CDR3 is TGTGCCAGCAGCTTAGTTTTTGATGCAGGGGCCACTGAAGCTTTCTTT. Encoded protein: CASSLVFDAGATEAFF.

The genes are TRBV3-1 (or the pseudogene TRBV3-2) and TRBJ2-6, with TRBD1 matching 9 bases. CDR3 size: 17 residues. V trimming: 5 bases; J trimming: 0 bases; junction bases outside the gene matches: 5. Germline values: CDR1 LGHDT, CDR2 YNNKEL (reference sequence). The CDR3 reads CASSTQGAGSGANVLTF. CDR3 DNA sequence: TGTGCCAGCAGCACACAGGGGGCGGGCTCTGGGGCCAACGTCCTGACTTTC.

V usage is TRBV7-2 and J usage is TRBJ1-5; 8 bases match TRBD1. The CDR3 runs 16 residues. Germline V CDR1 and CDR2: SGHTA, FQGNSA. After removal of 3 bases from V and 1 base from J, the junction contained 5 bases not matched to a gene. The CDR3 DNA is TGTGCCAGCAGCTTCTCGGGACAGGCGAGCAATCAGCCCCAGCATTTT. Protein sequence: CASSFSGQASNQPQHF.

This clone was picked up a small number of times. This chain links TRBV6-5 with TRBJ1-1; TRBD1 matches at 7 bases. The CDR3 is made up of 13 amino acids. Trimming removed 6 bases from V and 7 bases from J; junction bases left unmatched: 8. Germline assignment: CDR1 MNHEY and CDR2 SVGAGI. CDR3 DNA: TGTGCCAGCAGCCGGACAGGAAACTATGAAGCTTTCTTT. It is translated as CASSRTGNYEAFF.

The chain carries TRBV29-1 and TRBJ1-1, with TRBD1 matching over 8 bases. This CDR3 has 13 residues. V gave up 4 bases and J gave up 5 bases; unmatched junction bases: 6. CDR1 and CDR2 from the germline V gene are SQVTM and ANQGSEA. CDR3 residues: CSVADRVSTEAFF. In DNA form, the CDR3 reads TGCAGCGTTGCGGACAGGGTTTCTACTGAAGCTTTCTTT.

The V gene is TRBV7-3, the J gene TRBJ2-2; D is uncertain. The CDR3 has 14 amino acids. The germline gives CDR1 SGHTA, CDR2 FQGTGA. Trimming shortened V by 2 bases and J by 0 bases, and 4 bases separated the two germline ends. The CDR3 nucleotides are TGTGCCAGCAGCTTAGTAGCGAACACCGGGGAGCTGTTTTTT. It is translated as CASSLVANTGELFF.

The V call is TRBV2, the J call TRBJ2-7, with 9 bases that match TRBD1. The CDR3 loop spans 14 amino acids. Germline V gene lookup returns CDR1 SNHLY and CDR2 FYNNEI. V shed 5 bases and J 4 bases; nucleotides not matched to a gene: 6. This CDR3 reads CASSRIQGAYEQYF. As DNA, the CDR3 is TGTGCCAGCAGTCGCATACAGGGGGCTTACGAGCAGTACTTC.

The genes are TRBV20-1 and TRBJ2-1; D not resolved. V was trimmed by 3 bases and J by 4 bases, leaving 13 bases between them. The germline V gene encodes CDR1 DFQATT and CDR2 SNEGSKA (reference sequence). The CDR3 runs 14 residues. CDR3 coding DNA: TGCAGTGCTAGTGCGGCCCGGGTGTACAATGAGCAGTTCTTC. This encodes CSASAARVYNEQFF.

The chain recombines TRBV5-6 with TRBJ2-1; 13 bases are shared with TRBD2. The CDR3 has 16 residues. The V gene end was trimmed by 2 bases and the J gene end by 8 bases; junction bases not matched to a gene: 7. Germline values: CDR1 SGHDT, CDR2 YYEEEE. CDR3 protein: CASSLPRLAGGHEQFF. The DNA of the CDR3 is TGTGCCAGCAGCTTACCACGACTAGCGGGAGGCCATGAGCAGTTCTTC.

The V gene is TRBV30, the J gene TRBJ1-5; TRBD1 is a possible D gene (6 bases). Germline CDR1 is GTSNPN and CDR2 is SVGIG (reference sequence). The CDR3 runs to 15 residues. V lost 0 bases, J lost 6 bases, and 15 bases lay in between. This chain's CDR3 is CAWSVDMGASQPQHF. CDR3 DNA: TGTGCCTGGAGTGTAGATATGGGGGCATCTCAGCCCCAGCATTTT.

J is TRBJ1-1 and V is TRBV28; D may be TRBD1 (6 bases). The V and J ends lost 6 bases and 3 bases respectively, with 14 bases between them. This CDR3 region has 14 residues. The germline gives CDR1 MDHEN, CDR2 SYDVKM. The CDR3 DNA follows: TGTGCCAGCAGGCCACAGGGCGGCCACACTGAAGCTTTCTTT. Protein: CASRPQGGHTEAFF.

In this sample, this clone turned up a few times. CDR3 sequence: CASSYGTGVGGEQFF. The CDR3 DNA follows: TGTGCCAGCAGTTACGGGACAGGTGTCGGTGGTGAGCAGTTCTTC. This sequence joins TRBV6-6 and TRBJ2-1; 8 bases match TRBD1. CDR3 length: 15 residues. V gave up 2 bases and J gave up 9 bases; unmatched junction bases: 9. Per germline, CDR1 MNHNY and CDR2 SVGAGI (reference sequence).

This chain uses TRBV5-1 with TRBJ1-3, with D tentatively TRBD1 (6 bases). CDR1 is SGHRS, CDR2 YFSETQ, per germline. The V gene lost 3 bases and the J gene lost 4 bases, with 8 bases spanning the gap. The CDR3 totals 13 residues. CDR3 bases: TGCGCCAGCAGCTGGGACACGGGAAACACCATATATTTT. Its protein product is CASSWDTGNTIYF.

V gene TRBV12-2 combines with J gene TRBJ2-1; no DNA check was done on the table's D call, TRBD2. TRBV12-2 is shown as a pseudogene. The CDR3 covers 18 residues. The CDR3 reads CASRLMLRGVSSYNEQFF. CDR3 nucleotides: TGTGCAAGTCGCTTGATGCTCCGGGGGGTAAGCTCCTACAATGAGCAGTTCTTC.

This clone has just a few counts. Additional DNA sequences in this sample encode the identical CDR3. The gene calls are TRBV4-1 and TRBJ1-5, with TRBD1 matching over 7 bases. The trim removed 3 bases at V and 0 bases at J, leaving 2 bases unmatched. Germline V gene lookup returns CDR1 MGHRA and CDR2 YSYEKL. This CDR3 has 15 amino acids. The CDR3 sequence is CASSQGTVSNQPQHF. CDR3 DNA sequence: TGCGCCAGCAGCCAGGGGACAGTTAGCAATCAGCCCCAGCATTTT.

The chain has TRBV18 and TRBJ2-2, with TRBD1 matching 11 bases. The CDR3 loop spans 17 amino acids. V trimming: 3 bases; J trimming: 4 bases; junction bases outside the gene matches: 7. Germline-derived CDR1 and CDR2 are KGHSH and LQKENI. CDR3 nucleotides: TGTGCCAGCTCACCCATCGGGACAGGGGGGAGCACCGGGGAGCTGTTTTTT. It is translated as CASSPIGTGGSTGELFF.

This clone was recorded once. CDR3 residues: CASSPPGLADTGELFF. Written as DNA, the CDR3 is TGCGCCAGCAGCCCCCCGGGACTAGCGGACACCGGGGAGCTGTTTTTT. V gene TRBV5-1 combines with J gene TRBJ2-2; 11 bases match TRBD2. Germline V gives CDR1 SGHRS, CDR2 YFSETQ. Trimming removed 4 bases from V and 3 bases from J; junction bases left unmatched: 5. There are 16 residues in the CDR3. The variable domain in full, with the rest retrieved from reference TRBV5-1 and TRBJ2-2, is KAGVTQTPRYLIKTRGQQVTLSCSPISGHRSVSWYQQTPGQGLQFLFEYFSETQRNKGNFPGRFSGRQFSNSRSEMNVSTLELGDSALYLCASSPPGLADTGELFFGEGSRLTVL.

The chain couples TRBV28 to TRBJ1-5; no clear D. The V and J ends lost 5 bases and 9 bases respectively, with 11 bases between them. Germline CDR1 and CDR2: MDHEN and SYDVKM. The length of the CDR3 is 12 residues. CDR3 nucleotides: TGTGCCAGCAGTGCCGACTCTCGGCCCCAGCATTTT. Residues: CASSADSRPQHF.

The rearrangement links TRBV19 to TRBJ2-6, with D possibly matching TRBD1 (5 bases). This CDR3 has 15 residues. Trimming stripped 6 bases from V and 4 bases from J, with 13 bases between. Germline V lookup: CDR1 LNHDA, CDR2 SQIVND (reference sequence). This CDR3 reads CASSDSGSGANVLTF. The CDR3 DNA reads as TGTGCCAGTAGCGACTCAGGGTCAGGGGCCAACGTCCTGACTTTC. Together with reference TRBV19 and TRBJ2-6, the CDR3 gives the full variable domain: DGGITQSPKYLFRKEGQNVTLSCEQNLNHDAMYWYRQDPGQGLRLIYYSQIVNDFQKGDIAEGYSVSREKKESFPLTVTSAQKNPTAFYLCASSDSGSGANVLTFGAGSRLTVL.

V is TRBV5-1 and J is TRBJ1-1; D unresolved. Per the germline V gene, CDR1 is SGHRS and CDR2 is YFSETQ. This CDR3 spans 14 amino acids. V was shortened by 2 bases and J by 2 bases, with 10 bases between the two germline ends. Here the CDR3 reads CASSFQFSNTEAFF. The CDR3 DNA sequence: TGCGCCAGCAGCTTCCAGTTCTCCAACACTGAAGCTTTCTTT.

This clone was found a few times. The V and J genes are TRBV5-1 and TRBJ1-4; TRBD1 matches 9 bases. V dropped 3 bases and J dropped 7; count of bases not matched to a gene: 1. This CDR3 comprises 13 residues. The V gene's germline CDR1 is SGHRS and CDR2 YFSETQ. Here the CDR3 DNA reads TGCGCCAGCAGCTGGACAGGGGTTGAAAAACTGTTTTTT. It is translated as CASSWTGVEKLFF.

The chain joins TRBV7-6 to TRBJ1-2, with 7 bases lining up with TRBD1. Germline lookup yields CDR1 SGHVS and CDR2 FNYEAQ. Trimming removed 5 bases from V and 7 bases from J; junction bases left unmatched: 7. This CDR3 has 13 residues. This CDR3 reads CASSGDRRGGYTF. The CDR3 bases are TGTGCCAGCAGCGGGGACAGAAGAGGTGGCTACACCTTC.

The chain links TRBV7-9 to TRBJ1-6; TRBD1 might be the D (6 bases). Per the germline V gene, CDR1 is SEHNR and CDR2 is FQNEAQ (reference sequence). CDR3 length: 15 residues. V lost 5 bases, J lost 5 bases, and 13 bases lay in between. DNA for the CDR3: TGTGCCAGCAGCCCCACAGGGACGAATAATTCACCCCTCCACTTT. It encodes CASSPTGTNNSPLHF.

This sequence joins TRBV19 and TRBJ2-7; D may be TRBD2 (5 bases). Germline lookup yields CDR1 LNHDA and CDR2 SQIVND (reference sequence). V gave up 4 bases and J gave up 6 bases, with 13 bases separating them. The CDR3 sequence is 13 residues long. The CDR3 here is CASSTVGAGEQYF. CDR3 bases: TGTGCCAGTAGTACGGTAGGTGCGGGCGAGCAGTACTTC.

This rearrangement joins TRBV5-5 to TRBJ1-1, with 10 bases aligning to TRBD1. There are 15 residues in the CDR3. Germline V gene data show CDR1 as SGHKS and CDR2 as YYEKEE (reference sequence). Trimming removed 1 base from V and 3 bases from J; junction bases left unmatched: 3. CDR3 sequence: CASSLMDRGYTEAFF. Written as DNA, the CDR3 is TGTGCCAGCAGCTTGATGGACAGGGGGTACACTGAAGCTTTCTTT.

V usage is TRBV29-1 and J usage is TRBJ1-4; unclear D gene. V lost 5 bases and J lost 4, with 11 bases in between. The CDR3 runs 13 residues. CDR1 and CDR2 from the germline V gene are SQVTM and ANQGSEA. CDR3 region: CSVRYSINEKLFF. For the CDR3, the DNA is TGCAGCGTTCGGTACAGCATTAATGAAAAACTGTTTTTT.

The V gene is TRBV3-1 (or the pseudogene TRBV3-2), the J gene TRBJ2-1, with 11 bases that match TRBD1. Per germline, CDR1 LGHDT and CDR2 YNNKEL (reference sequence). Unmatched junction bases numbered 5, after V lost 1 base and J lost 6 bases. The CDR3 covers 16 residues. CDR3 amino acids: CASSQATGTGGNEQFF. DNA of the CDR3: TGTGCCAGCAGCCAAGCGACCGGGACAGGGGGCAATGAGCAGTTCTTC.